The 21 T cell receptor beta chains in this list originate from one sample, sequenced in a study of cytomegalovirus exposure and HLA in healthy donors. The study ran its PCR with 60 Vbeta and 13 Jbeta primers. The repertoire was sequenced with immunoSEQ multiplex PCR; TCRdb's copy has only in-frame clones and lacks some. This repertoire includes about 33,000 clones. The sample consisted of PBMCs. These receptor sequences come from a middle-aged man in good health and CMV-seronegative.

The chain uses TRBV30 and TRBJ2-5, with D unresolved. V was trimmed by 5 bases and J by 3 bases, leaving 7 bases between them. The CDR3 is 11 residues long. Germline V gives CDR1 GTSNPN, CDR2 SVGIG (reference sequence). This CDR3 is CAWEPEETQYF. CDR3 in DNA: TGTGCCTGGGAACCGGAAGAGACCCAGTACTTC.

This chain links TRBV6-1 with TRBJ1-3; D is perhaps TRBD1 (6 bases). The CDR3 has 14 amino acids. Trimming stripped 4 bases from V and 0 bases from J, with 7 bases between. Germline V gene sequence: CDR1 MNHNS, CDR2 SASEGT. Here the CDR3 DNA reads TGTGCCAGCAGTGCGGGACACTCTGGAAACACCATATATTTT. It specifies CASSAGHSGNTIYF.

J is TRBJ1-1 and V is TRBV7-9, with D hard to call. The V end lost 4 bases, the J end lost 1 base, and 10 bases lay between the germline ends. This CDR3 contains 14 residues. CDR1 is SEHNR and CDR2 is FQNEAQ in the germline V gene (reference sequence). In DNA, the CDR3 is TGTGCCAGCAGCTACGGTGAGCGGAACACTGAAGCTTTCTTT. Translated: CASSYGERNTEAFF.

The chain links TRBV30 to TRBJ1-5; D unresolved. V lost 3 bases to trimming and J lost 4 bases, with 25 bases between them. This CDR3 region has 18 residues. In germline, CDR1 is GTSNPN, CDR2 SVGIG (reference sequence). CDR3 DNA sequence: TGTGCCTGGAGCCAGGATCCCCTACGTCGGTCGGCGAATCAGCCCCAGCATTTT. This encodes CAWSQDPLRRSANQPQHF.

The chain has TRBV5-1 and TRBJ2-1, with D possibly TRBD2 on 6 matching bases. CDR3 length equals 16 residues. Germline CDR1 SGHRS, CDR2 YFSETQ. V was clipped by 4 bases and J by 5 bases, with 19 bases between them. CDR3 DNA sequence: TGCGCCAGCAGCCTAGCGTACGGGGGACCAGACAATGAGCAGTTCTTC. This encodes CASSLAYGGPDNEQFF.

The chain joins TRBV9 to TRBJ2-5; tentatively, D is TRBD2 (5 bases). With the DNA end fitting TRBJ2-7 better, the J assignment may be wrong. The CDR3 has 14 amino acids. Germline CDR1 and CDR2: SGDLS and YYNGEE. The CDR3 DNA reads TGTGCCAGCAGCGTAGAGCTGGGAGCGTACGAGCAGTACTTC. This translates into CASSVELGAYEQYF.

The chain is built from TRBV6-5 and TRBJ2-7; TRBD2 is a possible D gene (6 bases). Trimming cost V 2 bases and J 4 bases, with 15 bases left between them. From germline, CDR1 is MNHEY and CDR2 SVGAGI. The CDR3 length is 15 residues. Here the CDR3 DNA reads TGTGCCAGCAGTTACGGCGGGATCCCAGGGTACGAGCAGTACTTC. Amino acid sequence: CASSYGGIPGYEQYF.

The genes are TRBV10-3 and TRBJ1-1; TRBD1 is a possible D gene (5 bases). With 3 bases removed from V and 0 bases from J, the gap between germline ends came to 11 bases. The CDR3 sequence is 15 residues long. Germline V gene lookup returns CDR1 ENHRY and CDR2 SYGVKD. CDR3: CAISDRGMMNTEAFF. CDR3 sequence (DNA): TGTGCCATCAGTGATCGGGGGATGATGAACACTGAAGCTTTCTTT.

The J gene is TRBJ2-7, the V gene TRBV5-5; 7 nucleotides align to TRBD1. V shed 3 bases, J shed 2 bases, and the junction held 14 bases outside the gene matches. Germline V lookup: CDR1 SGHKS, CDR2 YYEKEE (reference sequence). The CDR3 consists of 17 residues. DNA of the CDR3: TGTGCCAGCAGCTCGGCCTCCGGGACAGTTTTCACCTACGAGCAGTACTTC. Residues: CASSSASGTVFTYEQYF.

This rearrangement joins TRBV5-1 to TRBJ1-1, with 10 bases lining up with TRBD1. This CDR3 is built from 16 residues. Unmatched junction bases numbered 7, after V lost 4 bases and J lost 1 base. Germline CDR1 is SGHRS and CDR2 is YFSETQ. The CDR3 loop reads CASSMGQGIKNTEAFF. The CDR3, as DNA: TGCGCCAGCAGCATGGGACAGGGGATCAAGAACACTGAAGCTTTCTTT.

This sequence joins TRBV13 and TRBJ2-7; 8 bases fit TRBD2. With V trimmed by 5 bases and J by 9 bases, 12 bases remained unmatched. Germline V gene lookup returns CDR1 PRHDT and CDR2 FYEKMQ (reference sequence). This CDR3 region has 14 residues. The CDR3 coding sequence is TGTGCCAGCAGCCTCGGGACTCGGGGGGGGGTGCAGTACTTC. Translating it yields CASSLGTRGGVQYF.

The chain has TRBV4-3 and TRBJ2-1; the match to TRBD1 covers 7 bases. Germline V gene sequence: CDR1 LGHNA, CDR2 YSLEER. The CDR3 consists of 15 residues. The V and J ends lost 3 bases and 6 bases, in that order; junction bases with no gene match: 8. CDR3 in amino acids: CASSQTLQGINEQFF. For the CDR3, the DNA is TGCGCCAGCAGCCAGACACTACAGGGGATCAATGAGCAGTTCTTC.

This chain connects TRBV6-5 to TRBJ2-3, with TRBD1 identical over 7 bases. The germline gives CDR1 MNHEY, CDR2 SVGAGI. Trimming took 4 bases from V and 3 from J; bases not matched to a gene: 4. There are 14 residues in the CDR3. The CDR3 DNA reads TGTGCCAGCAGTTTTGACAGGGAGACAGATACGCAGTATTTT. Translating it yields CASSFDRETDTQYF.

The CDR3 sequence is CSVEGLRGDYGYTF. The CDR3 DNA sequence: TGCAGCGTTGAAGGTCTCAGGGGGGATTATGGCTACACCTTC. This rearrangement joins TRBV29-1 to TRBJ1-2, with 7 positions matching TRBD1. J gave up 5 bases and V 1 base, and 7 bases lay outside the gene matches. The CDR3 contains 14 residues. CDR1 SQVTM and CDR2 ANQGSEA come from the germline V gene.

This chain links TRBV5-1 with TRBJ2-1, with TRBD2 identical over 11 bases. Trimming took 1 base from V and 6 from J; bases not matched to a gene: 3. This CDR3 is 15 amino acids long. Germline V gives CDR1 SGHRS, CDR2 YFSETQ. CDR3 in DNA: TGCGCCAGCAGCTTGTTCCTAGCGGGGGGCAATGAGCAGTTCTTC. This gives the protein CASSLFLAGGNEQFF. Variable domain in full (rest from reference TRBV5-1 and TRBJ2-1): KAGVTQTPRYLIKTRGQQVTLSCSPISGHRSVSWYQQTPGQGLQFLFEYFSETQRNKGNFPGRFSGRQFSNSRSEMNVSTLELGDSALYLCASSLFLAGGNEQFFGPGTRLTVL.

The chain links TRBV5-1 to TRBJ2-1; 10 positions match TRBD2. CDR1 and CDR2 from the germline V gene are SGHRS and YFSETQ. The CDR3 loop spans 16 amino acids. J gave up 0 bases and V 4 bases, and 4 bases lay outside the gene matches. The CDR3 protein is CASSLPSGSSYNEQFF. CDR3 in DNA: TGCGCCAGCAGCCTCCCTAGCGGGAGCTCCTACAATGAGCAGTTCTTC.

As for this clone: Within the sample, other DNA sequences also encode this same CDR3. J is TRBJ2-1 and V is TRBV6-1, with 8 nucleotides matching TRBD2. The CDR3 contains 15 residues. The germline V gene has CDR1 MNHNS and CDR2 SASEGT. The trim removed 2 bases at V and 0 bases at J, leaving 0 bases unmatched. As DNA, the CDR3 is TGTGCCAGCAGTGAACTAGCGGGCTCCTACAATGAGCAGTTCTTC. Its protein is CASSELAGSYNEQFF.

This CDR3 is CASSFGGGYEQYF. In DNA, the CDR3 is TGTGCCAGCAGTTTTGGGGGCGGCTACGAGCAGTACTTC. The V call is TRBV27, the J call TRBJ2-7; possible D gene TRBD1, 6 bases. Germline V lookup: CDR1 MNHEY, CDR2 SMNVEV (reference sequence). The V end was cut by 3 bases, the J end by 3 bases, with 9 bases between. The CDR3 has 13 residues.

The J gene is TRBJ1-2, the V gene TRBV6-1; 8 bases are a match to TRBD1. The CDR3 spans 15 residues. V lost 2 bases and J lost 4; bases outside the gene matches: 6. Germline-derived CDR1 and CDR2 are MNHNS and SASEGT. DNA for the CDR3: TGTGCCAGCAGTGAACAGGGGGCCCTTTCCTATGGCTACACCTTC. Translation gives CASSEQGALSYGYTF.

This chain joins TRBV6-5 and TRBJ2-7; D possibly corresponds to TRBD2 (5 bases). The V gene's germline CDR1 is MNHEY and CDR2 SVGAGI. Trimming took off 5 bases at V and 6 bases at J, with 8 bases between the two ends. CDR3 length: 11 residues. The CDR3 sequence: CASSMSGEQYF. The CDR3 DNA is TGTGCCAGCAGTATGAGCGGCGAGCAGTACTTC.

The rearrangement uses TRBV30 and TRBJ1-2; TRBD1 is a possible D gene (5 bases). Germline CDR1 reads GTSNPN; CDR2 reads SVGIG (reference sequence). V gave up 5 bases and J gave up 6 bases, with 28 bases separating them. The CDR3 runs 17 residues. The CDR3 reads CAWGALGPNRHTHGYTF. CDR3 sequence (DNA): TGTGCCTGGGGTGCCCTGGGGCCCAATCGACATACGCATGGCTACACCTTC. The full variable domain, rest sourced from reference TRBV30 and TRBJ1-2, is SQTIHQWPATLVQPVGSPLSLECTVEGTSNPNLYWYRQAAGRGLQLLFYSVGIGQISSEVPQNLSASRPQDRQFILSSKKLLLSDSGFYLCAWGALGPNRHTHGYTFGSGTRLTVV.